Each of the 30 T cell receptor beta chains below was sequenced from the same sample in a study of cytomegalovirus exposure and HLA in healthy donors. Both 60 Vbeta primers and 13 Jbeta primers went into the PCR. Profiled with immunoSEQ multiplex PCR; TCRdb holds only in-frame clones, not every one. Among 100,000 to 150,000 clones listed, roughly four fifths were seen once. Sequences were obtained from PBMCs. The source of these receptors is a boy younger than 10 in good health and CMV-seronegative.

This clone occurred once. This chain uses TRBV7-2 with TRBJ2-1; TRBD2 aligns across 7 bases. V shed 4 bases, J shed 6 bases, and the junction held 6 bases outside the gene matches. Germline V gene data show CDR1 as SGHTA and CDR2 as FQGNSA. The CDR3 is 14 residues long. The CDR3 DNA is TGTGCCAGCAGCTCCGGGGGGAGCTTCAATGAGCAGTTCTTC. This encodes CASSSGGSFNEQFF. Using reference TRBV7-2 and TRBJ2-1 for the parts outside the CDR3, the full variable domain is GAGVSQSPSNKVTEKGKDVELRCDPISGHTALYWYRQSLGQGLEFLIYFQGNSAPDKSGLPSDRFSAERTGGSVSTLTIQRTQQEDSAVYLCASSSGGSFNEQFFGPGTRLTVL.

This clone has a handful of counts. The CDR3 spells CARMRRSSTNEKLFF. In DNA form, the CDR3 reads TGTGCCAGAATGAGGAGAAGCTCAACTAATGAAAAACTGTTTTTT. This chain connects TRBV7-5 to TRBJ1-4. TRBV7-5 is designated a pseudogene. The CDR3 is made up of 15 amino acids.

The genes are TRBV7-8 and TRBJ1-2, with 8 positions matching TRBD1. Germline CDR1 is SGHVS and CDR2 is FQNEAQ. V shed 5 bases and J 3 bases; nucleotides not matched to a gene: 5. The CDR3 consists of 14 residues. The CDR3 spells CASSGQGKDYGYTF. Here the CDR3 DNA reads TGTGCCAGCAGCGGACAGGGTAAAGACTATGGCTACACCTTC.

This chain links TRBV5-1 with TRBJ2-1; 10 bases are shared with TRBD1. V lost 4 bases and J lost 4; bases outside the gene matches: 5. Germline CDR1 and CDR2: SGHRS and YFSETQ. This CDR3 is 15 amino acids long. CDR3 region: CASSLRDRGYNEQFF. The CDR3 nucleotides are TGCGCCAGCAGCCTCCGGGACAGGGGATACAATGAGCAGTTCTTC.

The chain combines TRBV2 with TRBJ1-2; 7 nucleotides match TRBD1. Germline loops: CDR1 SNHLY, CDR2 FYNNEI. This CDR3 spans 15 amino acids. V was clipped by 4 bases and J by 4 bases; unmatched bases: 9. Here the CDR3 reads CASSARQGESYGYTF. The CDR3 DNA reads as TGTGCCAGCAGTGCCAGACAGGGTGAATCCTATGGCTACACCTTC.

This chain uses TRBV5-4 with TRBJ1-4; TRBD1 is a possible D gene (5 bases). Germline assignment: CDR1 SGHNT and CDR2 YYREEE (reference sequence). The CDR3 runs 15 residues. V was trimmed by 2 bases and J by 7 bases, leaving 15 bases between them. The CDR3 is CASSFASGSVEKLFF. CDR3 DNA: TGTGCCAGCAGCTTTGCCTCAGGGTCTGTTGAAAAACTGTTTTTT.

CDR3 nucleotide sequence: TGTGCCTGGAGTGGGTCAGGGGAATCCAAAAACATTCAGTACTTC. Encoded protein: CAWSGSGESKNIQYF. The rearrangement joins TRBV30 to TRBJ2-4; weak D call: TRBD1 (6 bases). This CDR3 region has 15 residues. V gave up 1 base and J gave up 2 bases, with 12 bases separating them. CDR1 is GTSNPN, CDR2 SVGIG, per germline (reference sequence). Together with reference TRBV30 and TRBJ2-4, the CDR3 gives the full variable domain: SQTIHQWPATLVQPVGSPLSLECTVEGTSNPNLYWYRQAAGRGLQLLFYSVGIGQISSEVPQNLSASRPQDRQFILSSKKLLLSDSGFYLCAWSGSGESKNIQYFGAGTRLSVL.

For the CDR3, the DNA is TGTGCCAGTAGTCCCGGACAGGGGGGAAGTCAGCCCCAGCATTTT. This encodes CASSPGQGGSQPQHF. V and J are TRBV19 and TRBJ1-5; 10 bases align to TRBD1. With 5 bases clipped from V and 6 bases from J, the junction kept 7 bases outside the gene matches. Germline lookup yields CDR1 LNHDA and CDR2 SQIVND (reference sequence). The CDR3 has 15 amino acids.

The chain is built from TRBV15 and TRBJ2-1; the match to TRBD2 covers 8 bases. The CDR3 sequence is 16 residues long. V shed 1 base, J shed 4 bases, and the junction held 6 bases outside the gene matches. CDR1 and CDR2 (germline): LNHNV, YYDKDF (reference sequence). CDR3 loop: CATSRGLASEYNEQFF. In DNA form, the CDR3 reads TGTGCCACCAGCAGAGGACTAGCGAGTGAGTACAATGAGCAGTTCTTC.

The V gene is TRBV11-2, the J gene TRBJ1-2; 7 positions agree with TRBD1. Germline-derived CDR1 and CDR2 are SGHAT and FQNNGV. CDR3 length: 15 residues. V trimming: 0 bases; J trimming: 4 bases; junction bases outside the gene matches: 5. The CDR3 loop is CASSLERGRVYGYTF. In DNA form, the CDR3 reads TGTGCCAGCAGCTTAGAGAGGGGGCGAGTCTATGGCTACACCTTC.

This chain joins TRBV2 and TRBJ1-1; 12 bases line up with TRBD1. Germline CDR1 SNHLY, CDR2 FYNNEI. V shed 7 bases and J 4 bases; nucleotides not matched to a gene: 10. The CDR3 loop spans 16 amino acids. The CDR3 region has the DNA TGTGCCAGCAAATCCGGGACAGGGGGCCCAGGCACTGAAGCTTTCTTT. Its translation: CASKSGTGGPGTEAFF.

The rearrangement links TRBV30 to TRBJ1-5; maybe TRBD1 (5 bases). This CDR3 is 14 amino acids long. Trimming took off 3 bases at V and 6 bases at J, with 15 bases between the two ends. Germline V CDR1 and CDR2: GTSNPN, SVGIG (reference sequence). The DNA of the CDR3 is TGTGCCTGGAGCCCCGGGGGGATGGGTCAGCCCCAGCATTTT. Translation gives CAWSPGGMGQPQHF.

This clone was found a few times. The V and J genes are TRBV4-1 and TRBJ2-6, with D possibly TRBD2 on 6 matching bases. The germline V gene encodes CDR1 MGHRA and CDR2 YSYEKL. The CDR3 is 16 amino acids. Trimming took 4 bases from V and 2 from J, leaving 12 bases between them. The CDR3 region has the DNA TGCGCCAGCAGCCGACCCGGGGGTACTGGGGCCAACGTCCTGACTTTC. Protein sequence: CASSRPGGTGANVLTF.

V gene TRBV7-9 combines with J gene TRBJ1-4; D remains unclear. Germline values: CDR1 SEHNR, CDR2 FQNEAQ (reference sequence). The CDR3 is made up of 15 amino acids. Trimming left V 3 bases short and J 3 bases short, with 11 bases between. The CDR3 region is CASSFGRVSNEKLFF. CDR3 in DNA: TGTGCCAGCAGCTTCGGGAGGGTTTCTAATGAAAAACTGTTTTTT.

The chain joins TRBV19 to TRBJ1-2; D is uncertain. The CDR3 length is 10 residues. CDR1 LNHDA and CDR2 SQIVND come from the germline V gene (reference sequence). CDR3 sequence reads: CATKDYGYTF. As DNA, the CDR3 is TGTGCTACTAAGGACTATGGCTACACCTTC.

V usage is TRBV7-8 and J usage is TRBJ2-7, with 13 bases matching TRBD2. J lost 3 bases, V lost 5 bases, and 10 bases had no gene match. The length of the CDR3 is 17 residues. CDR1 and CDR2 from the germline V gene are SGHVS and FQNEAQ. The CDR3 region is CASSQLGTSGVVYEQYF. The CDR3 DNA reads TGTGCCAGCAGCCAACTCGGGACTAGCGGGGTGGTCTACGAGCAGTACTTC.

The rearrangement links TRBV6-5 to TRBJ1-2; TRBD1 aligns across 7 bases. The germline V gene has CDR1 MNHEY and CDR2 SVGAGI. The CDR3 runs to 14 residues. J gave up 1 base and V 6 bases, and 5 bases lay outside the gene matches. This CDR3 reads CASRSGQINYGYTF. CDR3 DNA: TGTGCCAGCAGGTCGGGACAGATTAACTATGGCTACACCTTC.

The CDR3 DNA is TGTGCCAGCAGCTCCCATAGCGGGGGGGAGGGTTTGAAAGGAACCCAGTACTTC. The encoded protein is CASSSHSGGEGLKGTQYF. The chain employs TRBV7-2 and TRBJ2-5, with TRBD2 identical over 11 bases. This CDR3 region has 18 residues. Germline trimming cut 4 bases from V and 8 bases from J; bases unmatched to any gene: 18. The germline gives CDR1 SGHTA, CDR2 FQGNSA.

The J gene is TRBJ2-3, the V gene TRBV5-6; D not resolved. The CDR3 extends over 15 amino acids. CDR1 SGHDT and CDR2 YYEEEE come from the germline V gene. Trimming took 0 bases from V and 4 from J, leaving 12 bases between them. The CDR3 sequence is CASSLGGRKPDTQYF. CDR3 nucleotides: TGTGCCAGCAGCTTGGGAGGTCGGAAGCCAGATACGCAGTATTTT.

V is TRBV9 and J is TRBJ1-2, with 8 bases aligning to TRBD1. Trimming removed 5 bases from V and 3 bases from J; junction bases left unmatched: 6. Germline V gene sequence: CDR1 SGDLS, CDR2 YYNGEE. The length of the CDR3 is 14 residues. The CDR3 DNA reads TGTGCCAGCAGTCCACAGGGGGTAGACTATGGCTACACCTTC. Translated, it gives CASSPQGVDYGYTF. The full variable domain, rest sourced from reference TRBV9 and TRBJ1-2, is DSGVTQTPKHLITATGQRVTLRCSPRSGDLSVYWYQQSLDQGLQFLIQYYNGEERAKGNILERFSAQQFPDLHSELNLSSLELGDSALYFCASSPQGVDYGYTFGSGTRLTVV.

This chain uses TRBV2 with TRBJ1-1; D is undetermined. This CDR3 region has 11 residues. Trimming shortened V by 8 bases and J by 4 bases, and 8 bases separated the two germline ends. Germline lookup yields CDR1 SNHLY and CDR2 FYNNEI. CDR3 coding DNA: TGTGCCAGCGACCGGGGCACTGAAGCTTTCTTT. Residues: CASDRGTEAFF.

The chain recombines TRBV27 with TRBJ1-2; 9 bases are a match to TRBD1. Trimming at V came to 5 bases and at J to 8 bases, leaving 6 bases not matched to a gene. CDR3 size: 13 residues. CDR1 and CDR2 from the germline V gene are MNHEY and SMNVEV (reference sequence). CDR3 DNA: TGTGCCAGCAGTCCACAGGGGGCTCTAGGCTACACCTTC. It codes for CASSPQGALGYTF.

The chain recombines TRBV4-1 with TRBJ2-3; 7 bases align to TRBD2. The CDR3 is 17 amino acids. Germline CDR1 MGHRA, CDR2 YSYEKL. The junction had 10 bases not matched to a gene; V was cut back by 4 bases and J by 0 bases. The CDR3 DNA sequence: TGCGCCAGCAGCCCACTCTATAAGCGGGATAGCACAGATACGCAGTATTTT. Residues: CASSPLYKRDSTDTQYF.

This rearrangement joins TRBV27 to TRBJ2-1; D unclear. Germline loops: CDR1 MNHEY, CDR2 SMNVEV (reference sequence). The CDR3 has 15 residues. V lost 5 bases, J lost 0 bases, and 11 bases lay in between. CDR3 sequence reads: CASSPTLYSYNEQFF. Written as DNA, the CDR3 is TGTGCCAGCAGTCCTACCTTGTACTCCTACAATGAGCAGTTCTTC.

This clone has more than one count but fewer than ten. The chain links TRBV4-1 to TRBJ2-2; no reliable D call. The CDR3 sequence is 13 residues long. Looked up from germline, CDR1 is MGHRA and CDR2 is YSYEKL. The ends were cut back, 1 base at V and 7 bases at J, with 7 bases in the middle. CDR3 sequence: CASSQVRVGELFF. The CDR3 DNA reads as TGCGCCAGCAGCCAAGTTCGGGTCGGGGAGCTGTTTTTT.

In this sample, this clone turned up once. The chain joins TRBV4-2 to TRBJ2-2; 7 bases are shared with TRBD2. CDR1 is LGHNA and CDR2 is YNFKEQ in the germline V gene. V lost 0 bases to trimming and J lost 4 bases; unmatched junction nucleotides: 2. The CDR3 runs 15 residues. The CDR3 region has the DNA TGTGCCAGCAGCCAAGATCCGGGAGGCACCGGGGAGCTGTTTTTT. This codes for CASSQDPGGTGELFF.

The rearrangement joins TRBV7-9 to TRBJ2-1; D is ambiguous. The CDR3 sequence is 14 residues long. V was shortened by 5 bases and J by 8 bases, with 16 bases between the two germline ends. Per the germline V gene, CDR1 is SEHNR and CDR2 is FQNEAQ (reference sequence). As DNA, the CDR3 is TGTGCCAGCAGCCAGGAAGACACGCTCGATGAGCAGTTCTTC. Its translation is CASSQEDTLDEQFF.

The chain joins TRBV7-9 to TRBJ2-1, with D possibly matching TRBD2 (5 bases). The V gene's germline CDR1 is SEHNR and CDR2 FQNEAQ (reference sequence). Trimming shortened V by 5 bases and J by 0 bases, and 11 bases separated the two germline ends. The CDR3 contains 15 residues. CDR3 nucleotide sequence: TGTGCCAGCAGCCCAGCGGTTAGCTCCTACAATGAGCAGTTCTTC. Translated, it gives CASSPAVSSYNEQFF.

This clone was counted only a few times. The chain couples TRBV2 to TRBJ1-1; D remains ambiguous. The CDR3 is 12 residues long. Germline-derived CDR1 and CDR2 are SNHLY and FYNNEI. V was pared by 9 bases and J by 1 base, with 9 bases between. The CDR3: CASRHGNTEAFF. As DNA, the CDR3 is TGTGCCAGTAGACACGGGAACACTGAAGCTTTCTTT.

CDR3 nucleotides: TGTGCCAGCAGTTTACCAGTAGCGGGAGGGGTCACCGGGGAGCTGTTTTTT. As protein: CASSLPVAGGVTGELFF. The chain combines TRBV27 with TRBJ2-2; TRBD2 matches at 11 bases. Per the germline V gene, CDR1 is MNHEY and CDR2 is SMNVEV (reference sequence). V was clipped by 2 bases and J by 4 bases; unmatched bases: 6. The CDR3 extends over 17 amino acids.